Listed here are 13 T cell receptor beta chains from one sample, sequenced in a study of cytomegalovirus exposure and HLA in healthy donors. The PCR was carried out with 60 Vbeta primers and 13 Jbeta primers. Sequencing was performed with immunoSEQ multiplex PCR; in TCRdb, only in-frame clones are kept and a portion is missing. In the table there are 80,000 or so clones, over 65% of which are singletons. The sequencing sample was made of PBMCs. The receptors shown here come from a man aged 35-49 years in good health and CMV-seronegative.

The chain couples TRBV6-1 to TRBJ2-7; possible D gene TRBD1, 5 bases. Trimming left V 6 bases short and J 1 base short, with 16 bases between. Germline V CDR1 and CDR2: MNHNS, SASEGT. CDR3 length: 15 amino acids. DNA for the CDR3: TGTGCCAGCAGCTACGGACACCAGACATCCTACGAGCAGTACTTC. Translation gives CASSYGHQTSYEQYF.

V is TRBV11-2 and J is TRBJ2-7; a possible D gene is TRBD2 (5 bases). The V gene's germline CDR1 is SGHAT and CDR2 FQNNGV. CDR3 length: 15 residues. V was clipped by 10 bases and J by 3 bases, with 22 bases between them. The CDR3 DNA is TGTGCCACCAATGAGGGTAGCCCTTTTGACTACGAGCAGTACTTC. It yields the protein CATNEGSPFDYEQYF.

This clone is a singleton in its sample. This rearrangement joins TRBV21-1 to TRBJ2-7; the DNA was not used to check the table's D call, TRBD1. TRBV21-1 is deemed a pseudogene. The CDR3 is made up of 15 amino acids. The CDR3, as DNA: TGTGCCAGCAGCAGCGGGACAGTCTTTTCCTACGAGCAGTACTTC. Residues: CASSSGTVFSYEQYF.

The rearrangement links TRBV5-4 to TRBJ1-2, with D perhaps TRBD1 (6 bases). The CDR3 totals 14 residues. The germline gives CDR1 SGHNT, CDR2 YYREEE (reference sequence). The V gene lost 4 bases and the J gene lost 5 bases, with 15 bases spanning the gap. This CDR3 reads CASSPYTGIYGYTF. Here the CDR3 DNA reads TGTGCCAGCAGCCCCTATACAGGGATATATGGCTACACCTTC.

This clone turned up a few times. The rearrangement links TRBV20-1 to TRBJ2-1; no clear D gene. The V gene lost 8 bases and the J gene lost 4 bases, with 9 bases spanning the gap. CDR3 length equals 11 residues. CDR1 is DFQATT and CDR2 is SNEGSKA in the germline V gene (reference sequence). Here the CDR3 DNA reads TGCAGTCGTCAGAGGTACAATGAGCAGTTCTTC. Translating it yields CSRQRYNEQFF.

The rearrangement uses TRBV7-9 and TRBJ2-1, with D possibly TRBD1 on 6 matching bases. Germline lookup yields CDR1 SEHNR and CDR2 FQNEAQ (reference sequence). Trimming removed 5 bases from V and 8 bases from J, with 13 bases in between. The CDR3 is 13 residues long. CDR3 sequence: CASSPRGWDEQFF. CDR3 nucleotide sequence: TGTGCCAGCAGCCCCAGGGGATGGGATGAGCAGTTCTTC.

This chain uses TRBV5-1 with TRBJ1-2; 8 bases align to TRBD1. Unmatched junction bases numbered 5, after V lost 0 bases and J lost 4 bases. The CDR3 spans 15 residues. The V gene's germline CDR1 is SGHRS and CDR2 YFSETQ. The CDR3 nucleotides read TGCGCCAGCAGCTTGGTTGCAGGGGGCGGCTATGGCTACACCTTC. This gives the protein CASSLVAGGGYGYTF.

This clone was detected a few times. V and J are TRBV7-2 and TRBJ2-5, with D unclear. CDR3 length: 11 residues. Trimming cost V 6 bases and J 2 bases, with 4 bases left between them. From germline, CDR1 is SGHTA and CDR2 FQGNSA. CDR3 bases: TGTGCCAGCAGGTCACAAGAGACCCAGTACTTC. Protein: CASRSQETQYF.

The chain carries TRBV28 and TRBJ2-7; TRBD1 aligns across 11 bases. Germline trimming cut 2 bases from V and 5 bases from J; bases unmatched to any gene: 8. This CDR3 region has 16 residues. CDR1 MDHEN and CDR2 SYDVKM come from the germline V gene. As DNA, the CDR3 is TGTGCCAGCAGTTTACTTCCGGGACAGGGGGACCACGAGCAGTACTTC. Its protein is CASSLLPGQGDHEQYF.

In this sample, this clone turned up once. The CDR3 region has the DNA TGCGCCAGCAGCCAAGATCAAAATAGCAATCAGCCCCAGCATTTT. It yields the protein CASSQDQNSNQPQHF. This chain connects TRBV4-1 to TRBJ1-5, with D uncertain. The CDR3 is made up of 15 amino acids. Trimming left V 0 bases short and J 0 bases short, with 6 bases between. CDR1 MGHRA and CDR2 YSYEKL come from the germline V gene.

This chain uses TRBV7-6 with TRBJ2-1, with 9 bases aligning to TRBD2. Losses at the gene ends were 5 bases for V and 3 bases for J; bases not matched to a gene: 11. This CDR3 region has 17 residues. Germline V gives CDR1 SGHVS, CDR2 FNYEAQ. CDR3 sequence reads: CASSPDHAGGLYNEQFF. The CDR3 nucleotides are TGTGCCAGCAGCCCAGACCACGCGGGAGGGCTCTACAATGAGCAGTTCTTC.

The chain uses TRBV25-1 and TRBJ2-7; 8 positions agree with TRBD1. V trimming: 4 bases; J trimming: 7 bases; junction bases outside the gene matches: 9. Per germline, CDR1 MGHDK and CDR2 SYGVNS. CDR3 length equals 14 residues. CDR3: CASSGPQGAAEQYF. The CDR3 region has the DNA TGTGCCAGCAGTGGTCCGCAGGGGGCCGCTGAGCAGTACTTC.

The rearrangement uses TRBV11-3 and TRBJ2-5; 7 bases match TRBD2. CDR1 is SGHNT, CDR2 YENEEA, per germline. Trimming at V came to 4 bases and at J to 0 bases, leaving 5 bases not matched to a gene. The CDR3 has 15 amino acids. DNA for the CDR3: TGTGCCAGCAGCTCCGGGACTACAAACCAAGAGACCCAGTACTTC. Residues: CASSSGTTNQETQYF.